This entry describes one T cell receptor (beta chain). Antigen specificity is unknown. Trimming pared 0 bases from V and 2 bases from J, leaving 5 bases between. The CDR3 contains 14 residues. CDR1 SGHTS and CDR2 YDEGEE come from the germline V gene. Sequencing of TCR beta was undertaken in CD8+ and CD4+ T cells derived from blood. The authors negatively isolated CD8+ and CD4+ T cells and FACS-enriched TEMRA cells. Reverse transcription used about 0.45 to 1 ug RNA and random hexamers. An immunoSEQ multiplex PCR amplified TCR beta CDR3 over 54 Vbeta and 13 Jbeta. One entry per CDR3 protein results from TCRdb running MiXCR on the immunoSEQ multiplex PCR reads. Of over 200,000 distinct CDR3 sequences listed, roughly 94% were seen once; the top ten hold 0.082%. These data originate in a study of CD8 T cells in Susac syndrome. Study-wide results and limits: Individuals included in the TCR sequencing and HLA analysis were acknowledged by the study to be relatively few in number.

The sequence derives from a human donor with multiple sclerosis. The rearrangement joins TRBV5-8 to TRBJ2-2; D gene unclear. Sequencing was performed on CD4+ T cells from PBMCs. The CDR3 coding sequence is TGTGCCAGCAGCTTGGCCAGAAACACCGGGGAGCTGTTTTTT. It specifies CASSLARNTGELFF.